What follows are 7 T cell receptor beta chains derived from one specimen sequenced in a study of siplizumab effects on memory and regulatory T cells. Profiled with immunoSEQ multiplex PCR; TCRdb holds only in-frame clones, not every one. The sample contains about 110,000 clones, about nine tenths of which appear only once. The sequenced sample consisted of CD4+ T cells sorted from blood. These receptors were collected from a human donor in good health.

The V and J genes are TRBV5-5 and TRBJ1-4, with a tentative D call TRBD1 (6 bases). The V and J ends lost 1 base and 2 bases respectively, with 6 bases between them. Germline CDR1 and CDR2: SGHKS and YYEKEE (reference sequence). The CDR3 has 14 amino acids. CDR3 in amino acids: CASSLRGTNEKLFF. The DNA for the CDR3 is TGTGCCAGCAGCTTGAGGGGGACTAATGAAAAACTGTTTTTT.

The table lists this clone with a count of one. The chain has TRBV27 and TRBJ2-7; D uncertain. The CDR3 is 15 amino acids. Germline V gene sequence: CDR1 MNHEY, CDR2 SMNVEV (reference sequence). Deletions cut 7 bases from V and 0 bases from J, with 16 bases between. This chain's CDR3 is CASTPLGRSSYEQYF. CDR3 DNA: TGTGCCAGCACCCCTCTAGGCCGAAGCTCCTACGAGCAGTACTTC.

This clone was found a few times. V is TRBV18 and J is TRBJ2-7; possible D gene TRBD2, 6 bases. Germline assignment: CDR1 KGHSH and CDR2 LQKENI. This CDR3 is built from 19 residues. The ends were cut back, 3 bases at V and 4 bases at J, with 28 bases in the middle. Here the CDR3 reads CASSPILTSAGRDLYEQYF. The CDR3 nucleotides are TGTGCCAGCTCACCGATCCTTACAAGCGCGGGGCGGGACCTATACGAGCAGTACTTC.

The chain employs TRBV5-8 and TRBJ1-3; tentative D call: TRBD1 (5 bases). There are 15 residues in the CDR3. CDR1 is SGHTS, CDR2 YDEGEE, per germline. Trimming shortened V by 0 bases and J by 2 bases, and 9 bases separated the two germline ends. The CDR3 DNA reads TGTGCCAGCAGCTTGGGGGTAGGGGCTGGAAACACCATATATTTT. Protein sequence: CASSLGVGAGNTIYF.

The gene calls are TRBV5-1 and TRBJ1-5; TRBD1 matches 9 bases. J lost 6 bases, V lost 3 bases, and 1 base had no gene match. This CDR3 spans 13 amino acids. Germline CDR1 reads SGHRS; CDR2 reads YFSETQ. The CDR3 DNA reads TGCGCCAGCAGCTCACAGGGGGCTCAGCCCCAGCATTTT. Its protein is CASSSQGAQPQHF. The full variable domain, its missing parts supplied by reference TRBV5-1 and TRBJ1-5, is KAGVTQTPRYLIKTRGQQVTLSCSPISGHRSVSWYQQTPGQGLQFLFEYFSETQRNKGNFPGRFSGRQFSNSRSEMNVSTLELGDSALYLCASSSQGAQPQHFGDGTRLSIL.

This sequence joins TRBV6-5 and TRBJ2-1, with 9 bases identical to TRBD2. The CDR3 is 15 residues long. V was clipped by 5 bases and J by 5 bases; unmatched bases: 7. Germline V gene lookup returns CDR1 MNHEY and CDR2 SVGAGI. The CDR3: CASSMPGLAHNEQFF. DNA for the CDR3: TGTGCCAGCAGTATGCCGGGACTAGCTCACAATGAGCAGTTCTTC.

The chain has TRBV7-2 and TRBJ1-6, with 9 nucleotides matching TRBD1. CDR1 is SGHTA, CDR2 FQGNSA, per germline. The CDR3 length is 16 residues. V trimming: 3 bases; J trimming: 8 bases; junction bases outside the gene matches: 8. CDR3 sequence: CASSFITGTGYSPLHF. CDR3 DNA sequence: TGTGCCAGCAGCTTCATCACCGGGACAGGGTATTCACCCCTCCACTTT.